This note documents a single T cell receptor (beta chain) sequence. Profiled with immunoSEQ multiplex PCR; TCRdb holds only in-frame clones, not every one. The data show 25,000 or so clones, 90% seen once. The data were obtained in a study of graft-versus-host responses after intestinal transplantation. As for the study in general: In this cohort, recipients had multivisceral, liver-intestinal, or isolated intestinal transplants.

CDR3 length: 17 residues. Trimming left V 1 base short and J 4 bases short, with 20 bases between. The V gene's germline CDR1 is SGDLS and CDR2 YYNGEE. This specimen was PBMCs, taken approximately 38 days after intestinal transplant. The TCR comes from a human patient who received an intestinal transplant, so some T cells may come from the graft donor. The rearrangement joins TRBV9 to TRBJ2-5; D gene uncertain. CDR3 in amino acids: CASSVRADLGGPETQYF. DNA for the CDR3: TGTGCCAGCAGCGTACGGGCAGACCTAGGCGGTCCAGAGACCCAGTACTTC.